Listed here are 23 T cell receptor beta chains from one sample, sequenced in a study of CD8+CD57+ T cells in acquired aplastic anemia. According to the study, genomic DNA was the template for TCR beta VDJ and CDR3 profiling. TCRdb analysed the reads with MiXCR anew, one entry per CDR3 protein. The table shows about 120,000 distinct CDR3 sequences, with roughly 40% occurring only once. CD8+CD57+ cell expansion, shown by flow cytometry, had occurred in the patients selected for sequencing. Sample: sorted CD4+, CD8+, or CD8+CD57+ T cells (not recorded which) from PBMCs. These receptors all come from a human donor with aplastic anemia.

This clonotype was seen many times. The chain carries TRBV9 and TRBJ2-2; a possible D gene is TRBD2 (5 bases). Germline V gives CDR1 SGDLS, CDR2 YYNGEE. The CDR3 runs 15 residues. The V end was cut by 0 bases, the J end by 6 bases, with 12 bases between. The CDR3 loop is CASSVGVRGPGELFF. Here the CDR3 DNA reads TGTGCCAGCAGCGTAGGGGTTCGGGGTCCCGGGGAGCTGTTTTTT.

Details on this clonotype: An end of the junction differs from the germline gene, which may be a read error. The rearrangement links TRBV7-9 to TRBJ2-3; 7 bases are a match to TRBD1. Germline values: CDR1 SEHNR, CDR2 FQNEAQ (reference sequence). This CDR3 has 13 residues. The chain's CDR3 is CAGSRDSTDTRYF. CDR3 in DNA: TGTGCCGGCAGCAGGGACAGCACAGATACGCGGTATTTT.

J is TRBJ2-1 and V is TRBV14; 8 bases are a match to TRBD1. CDR3 length equals 19 residues. Germline V gene sequence: CDR1 SGHDN, CDR2 FVKESK. V trimming: 4 bases; J trimming: 0 bases; junction bases outside the gene matches: 14. For the CDR3, the DNA is TGTGCCAGCAGCCTATCGAGAACAGGGGGATATAGCTCCTACAATGAGCAGTTCTTC. Amino acid sequence: CASSLSRTGGYSSYNEQFF.

This clonotype was detected ten times or more. The chain employs TRBV10-3 and TRBJ2-6; D possibly uses TRBD1 or TRBD2 (5 bases each). The V end was cut by 2 bases, the J end by 1 base, with 6 bases between. CDR1 is ENHRY, CDR2 SYGVKD, per germline. CDR3 size: 15 residues. The CDR3, as DNA: TGTGCCATCAGTGAGGGGGGATCTGGGGCCAACGTCCTGACTTTC. This gives the protein CAISEGGSGANVLTF.

A note on this clonotype: This may be a read error: a much more frequent sequence differs by one nucleotide. The chain links TRBV5-4 to TRBJ2-3; TRBD2 agrees at 14 bases. Germline trimming cut 6 bases from V and 5 bases from J; bases unmatched to any gene: 8. This CDR3 has 16 amino acids. The germline V gene encodes CDR1 SGHNT and CDR2 YYREEE (reference sequence). The CDR3 nucleotides read TGTGCCAGCACCTCGGGACTAGCGGGGGCCATAGATACGCAGTATTTT. This gives the protein CASTSGLAGAIDTQYF.

The chain recombines TRBV27 with TRBJ2-2; 7 bases fit TRBD2. Per germline, CDR1 MNHEY and CDR2 SMNVEV (reference sequence). V was clipped by 1 base and J by 4 bases; unmatched bases: 6. The CDR3 has 16 amino acids. The CDR3 here is CASSLLASGVTGELFF. In DNA form, the CDR3 reads TGTGCCAGCAGTTTATTAGCTAGCGGTGTCACCGGGGAGCTGTTTTTT.

There are many counts of this clonotype. The chain couples TRBV5-1 to TRBJ2-5; 8 nucleotides match TRBD2. Germline CDR1 and CDR2: SGHRS and YFSETQ. The CDR3 is 14 amino acids. The J segment lost 3 bases and the V segment lost 1 base, leaving 2 bases of the junction unmatched. The DNA of the CDR3 is TGCGCCAGCAGCTTGAATAGCGGGGAAGAGACCCAGTACTTC. This gives the protein CASSLNSGEETQYF.

This clonotype was recorded at least ten times. The V call is TRBV6-2 or TRBV6-3, the J call TRBJ1-6; maybe TRBD1 (6 bases). V shed 4 bases and J shed 0 bases, with 19 bases lying between them. Germline CDR1 and CDR2: MNHEY and SVGEGT. CDR3 size: 19 residues. The CDR3 loop reads CASSFNRAPGSSYNSPLHF. CDR3 DNA: TGTGCCAGCAGTTTCAACAGGGCTCCGGGGAGCTCCTATAATTCACCCCTCCACTTT.

This clonotype was recorded many times. The V gene is TRBV4-1, the J gene TRBJ1-2; the D is unclear. The V gene lost 4 bases and the J gene lost 4 bases, with 16 bases spanning the gap. CDR3 length: 15 residues. In germline, CDR1 is MGHRA, CDR2 YSYEKL. Here the CDR3 reads CASSPLRVISYGYTF. DNA for the CDR3: TGCGCCAGCAGCCCCTTAAGAGTTATCTCCTATGGCTACACCTTC.

The rearrangement uses TRBV20-1 and TRBJ1-1; no definite D call. Trimming took off 5 bases at V and 1 base at J, with 11 bases between the two ends. The CDR3 is 13 amino acids. Germline V gives CDR1 DFQATT, CDR2 SNEGSKA (reference sequence). CDR3: CSALSSRNTEAFF. The CDR3 DNA reads TGCAGTGCTCTGAGTAGTAGGAACACTGAAGCTTTCTTT.

The chain links TRBV2 to TRBJ2-5; D possibly corresponds to TRBD2 (6 bases). Germline-derived CDR1 and CDR2 are SNHLY and FYNNEI. This CDR3 is 12 amino acids long. The germline V and J ends were trimmed by 6 bases and 4 bases, with 9 bases remaining between them. CDR3: CASREGSETQYF. The CDR3 region has the DNA TGTGCCAGCAGGGAGGGCTCAGAGACCCAGTACTTC.

V is TRBV7-6 and J is TRBJ2-7; no definite D call. The CDR3 covers 12 residues. Trimming cost V 4 bases and J 5 bases, with 9 bases left between them. Germline CDR1 is SGHVS and CDR2 is FNYEAQ. The CDR3 nucleotides read TGTGCCAGCAGCTATAGCCCGGACGAGCAGTACTTC. Translating gives CASSYSPDEQYF.

The chain links TRBV7-9 to TRBJ1-4, with TRBD1 as a possible D gene (5 bases). Germline CDR1 reads SEHNR; CDR2 reads FQNEAQ (reference sequence). This CDR3 has 14 amino acids. V was pared by 4 bases and J by 8 bases, with 14 bases between. CDR3 sequence (DNA): TGTGCCAGCAGCTCAGACAGCGGAAACGAAAAACTGTTTTTT. Amino acids: CASSSDSGNEKLFF.

This clonotype has a count of ten or more. CDR3 residues: CASSEGPRGGYTF. In nucleotides, the CDR3 is TGTGCCAGCAGTGAAGGTCCCCGGGGAGGCTACACCTTC. The chain uses TRBV6-1 and TRBJ1-2; D is undetermined. This CDR3 is built from 13 residues. V was shortened by 1 base and J by 8 bases, with 11 bases between the two germline ends. The germline gives CDR1 MNHNS, CDR2 SASEGT.

This clonotype was observed many times. The rearrangement links TRBV7-6 to TRBJ2-3; the match to TRBD1 covers 8 bases. CDR1 and CDR2 (germline): SGHVS, FNYEAQ. The CDR3 loop spans 14 amino acids. With V trimmed by 4 bases and J by 6 bases, 6 bases remained unmatched. Here the CDR3 reads CASSSDRVGDTQYF. The DNA for the CDR3 is TGTGCCAGCAGCTCGGACAGGGTGGGTGATACGCAGTATTTT.

This chain joins TRBV3-1 and TRBJ2-1, with a possible D match to TRBD1 (6 bases). Trimming left V 1 base short and J 3 bases short, with 7 bases between. CDR1 is LGHDT and CDR2 is YNNKEL in the germline V gene (reference sequence). The CDR3 has 14 amino acids. CDR3 bases: TGTGCCAGCAGCCAAGTAGGGGGCTACAATGAGCAGTTCTTC. Amino acids: CASSQVGGYNEQFF.

This clonotype was observed many times. The chain carries TRBV5-5 and TRBJ2-7; D remains ambiguous. V gave up 0 bases and J gave up 2 bases, with 15 bases separating them. Germline lookup yields CDR1 SGHKS and CDR2 YYEKEE (reference sequence). This CDR3 comprises 16 residues. The CDR3 is CASSLVGSIFAYEQYF. The DNA of the CDR3 is TGTGCCAGCAGCTTGGTAGGAAGTATATTCGCCTACGAGCAGTACTTC.

In this sample, this clonotype turned up many times. The rearrangement links TRBV7-2 to TRBJ2-7; 9 bases are a match to TRBD2. Germline CDR1 SGHTA, CDR2 FQGNSA. The CDR3 is 14 residues long. Trimming cost V 5 bases and J 4 bases; bases outside gene matches: 6. The CDR3 loop reads CASSRSSGEYEQYF. The CDR3 region has the DNA TGTGCCAGCAGCCGTTCTAGCGGGGAATACGAGCAGTACTTC.

This clonotype was found many times. V gene TRBV7-9 combines with J gene TRBJ2-7; D may be TRBD1 (8 bases). Germline CDR1 reads SEHNR; CDR2 reads FQNEAQ (reference sequence). Deletions cut 7 bases from V and 6 bases from J, with 19 bases between. The CDR3 runs 14 residues. The CDR3 nucleotides are TGTGCCAGCACTAAAACGACAGGGGAGGGCGAGCAGTACGTC. It translates to CASTKTTGEGEQYV.

This clonotype occurred many times. This sequence joins TRBV5-1 and TRBJ1-1, with unresolved D. This CDR3 is 16 amino acids long. V was pared by 4 bases and J by 5 bases, with 21 bases between. Germline loops: CDR1 SGHRS, CDR2 YFSETQ. The CDR3 sequence is CASSRLSDTAGTEAFF. CDR3 in DNA: TGCGCCAGCAGCCGCCTAAGTGACACGGCGGGGACTGAAGCTTTCTTT. The full variable domain, completed using reference TRBV5-1 and TRBJ1-1, is KAGVTQTPRYLIKTRGQQVTLSCSPISGHRSVSWYQQTPGQGLQFLFEYFSETQRNKGNFPGRFSGRQFSNSRSEMNVSTLELGDSALYLCASSRLSDTAGTEAFFGQGTRLTVV.

J is TRBJ2-7 and V is TRBV2; D is ambiguous. Trimming shortened V by 4 bases and J by 3 bases, and 4 bases separated the two germline ends. Germline lookup yields CDR1 SNHLY and CDR2 FYNNEI. CDR3 length: 11 residues. Written as DNA, the CDR3 is TGTGCCAGCAGTGGAGGCTACGAGCAGTACTTC. Translated: CASSGGYEQYF.

The chain has TRBV5-4 and TRBJ2-3, with 11 bases aligning to TRBD2. J gave up 2 bases and V 2 bases, and 4 bases lay outside the gene matches. The CDR3 runs to 16 residues. Germline CDR1 SGHNT, CDR2 YYREEE (reference sequence). DNA for the CDR3: TGTGCCAGCAGCTTAACTAGCGGGAGACCCACAGATACGCAGTATTTT. Amino acid sequence: CASSLTSGRPTDTQYF.

A single count supports this clonotype. V usage is TRBV19 and J usage is TRBJ2-2; 7 bases are a match to TRBD1. The CDR3 loop spans 15 amino acids. V was clipped by 0 bases and J by 5 bases; unmatched bases: 3. Looked up from germline, CDR1 is LNHDA and CDR2 is SQIVND (reference sequence). The CDR3 sequence: CASSIDRGWTGELFF. In nucleotides, the CDR3 is TGTGCCAGTAGTATAGACAGGGGGTGGACCGGGGAGCTGTTTTTT. Looking up the rest from reference TRBV19 and TRBJ2-2 gives the full variable domain: DGGITQSPKYLFRKEGQNVTLSCEQNLNHDAMYWYRQDPGQGLRLIYYSQIVNDFQKGDIAEGYSVSREKKESFPLTVTSAQKNPTAFYLCASSIDRGWTGELFFGEGSRLTVL.